The sequence of this T cell receptor (beta chain) was determined in a study of CD8 T cells in Susac syndrome. cDNA came from about 0.5 to 1 ug RNA primed by random hexamers. Using its own MiXCR run on the immunoSEQ multiplex PCR reads, TCRdb lists one record per CDR3 protein. The sample lists about 300,000 distinct CDR3 sequences, approximately 90% seen once, with 0.18% in the top ten. This CDR3 is 15 amino acids long. V lost 6 bases, J lost 1 base, and 5 bases stayed unmatched. This clonotype was obtained from a human donor with multiple sclerosis. The sequencing sample was made of CD8+ T cells from PBMCs. This chain uses TRBV12-3 or TRBV12-4 with TRBJ1-5; 8 nucleotides match TRBD1. The DNA for the CDR3 is TGTGCCAGCAGCTCGGACAGGGACAGCAATCAGCCCCAGCATTTT. Its translation: CASSSDRDSNQPQHF.